This T cell receptor (beta chain) is from a study of CD8+ T cells in alopecia areata. Germline V lookup: CDR1 SGHDT, CDR2 YYEEEE. Trimming took off 0 bases at V and 5 bases at J, with 15 bases between the two ends. This CDR3 has 16 amino acids. In each case, RNA was isolated and then reverse transcribed into cDNA as the sequencing template. The method was immunoSEQ multiplex PCR; TCRdb's version includes in-frame clones alone and lacks a portion of them. The top ten clones hold around 0.46% of a sample with about 200,000 clones, more than 45% of them seen once. The input for sequencing was CD4+ T cells sorted from blood, taken at week 0. V and J are TRBV5-6 and TRBJ2-1, with D possibly TRBD1 on 6 matching bases. The source of this sequence is a human donor with alopecia areata. The CDR3 DNA is TGTGCCAGCAGCTTGGTTACAGGGTATCGCCACAATGAGCAGTTCTTC. Translating it yields CASSLVTGYRHNEQFF.